What follows describes a single TCR beta chain. Its antigen is currently unknown. The repertoire was sequenced with immunoSEQ multiplex PCR; TCRdb's copy has only in-frame clones and lacks some. The data hold approximately 99,000 clones, with nearly 97% observed a single time. This specimen belongs to a study of cytomegalovirus exposure and HLA in healthy donors. Study observations and caveats: Reported performance of the classifier showed diagnosis of cytomegalovirus status with high specificity and sensitivity.

It was the roughly 110-subject validation cohort, separate from the approximately 620-subject first cohort, to which the donors belonged. The source of this sequence is a woman aged 18-29 years in good health and CMV-seronegative. The material sequenced was PBMCs.

CDR3 in DNA: TGTGCCAGCACCCCCCCTCCCGGGGAGCTGTTTTTT. This gives the protein CASTPPPGELFF. This rearrangement joins TRBV6-6 to TRBJ2-2; D gene ambiguous. In germline, CDR1 is MNHNY, CDR2 SVGAGI (reference sequence). The CDR3 covers 12 residues. Trimming cost V 7 bases and J 6 bases, with 9 bases left between them.